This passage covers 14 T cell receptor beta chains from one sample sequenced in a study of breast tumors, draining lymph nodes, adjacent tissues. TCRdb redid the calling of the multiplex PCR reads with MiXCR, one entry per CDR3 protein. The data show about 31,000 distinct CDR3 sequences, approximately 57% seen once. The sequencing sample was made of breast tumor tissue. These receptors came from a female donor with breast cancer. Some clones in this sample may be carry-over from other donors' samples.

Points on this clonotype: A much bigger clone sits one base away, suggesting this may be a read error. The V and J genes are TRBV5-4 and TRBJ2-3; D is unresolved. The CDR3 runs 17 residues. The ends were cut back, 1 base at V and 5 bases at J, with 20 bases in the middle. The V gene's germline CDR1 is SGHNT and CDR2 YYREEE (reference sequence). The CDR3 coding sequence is TGTGCCAGCAGCTTGTTTCCGCCCGGCGATACCCTAGATACGCAGTATTTT. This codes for CASSLFPPGDTLDTQYF.

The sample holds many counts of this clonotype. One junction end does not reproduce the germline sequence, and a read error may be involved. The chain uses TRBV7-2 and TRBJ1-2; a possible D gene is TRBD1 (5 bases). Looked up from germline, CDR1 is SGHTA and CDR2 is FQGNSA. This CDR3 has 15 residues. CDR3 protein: CASSLVGVTLYGYPF. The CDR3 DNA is TGTGCCAGCAGCTTAGTGGGGGTTACCCTCTATGGCTACCCCTTC.

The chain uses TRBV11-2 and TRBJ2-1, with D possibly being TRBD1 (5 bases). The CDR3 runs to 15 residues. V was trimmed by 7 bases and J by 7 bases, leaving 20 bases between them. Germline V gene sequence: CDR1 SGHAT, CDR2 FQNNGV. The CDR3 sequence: CASTGDSVILNEQFF. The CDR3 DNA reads TGTGCCAGCACCGGAGACAGTGTAATATTAAATGAGCAGTTCTTC.

CDR3 sequence (DNA): TGTGCCATCAGTGAGCTCTCCTTTGGTCAGGGATCAGATACGCAGTATTTT. As protein: CAISELSFGQGSDTQYF. V is TRBV10-3 and J is TRBJ2-3, with D maybe TRBD1 (5 bases). In germline, CDR1 is ENHRY, CDR2 SYGVKD. V was clipped by 2 bases and J by 4 bases, with 19 bases between them. The CDR3 is 17 amino acids.

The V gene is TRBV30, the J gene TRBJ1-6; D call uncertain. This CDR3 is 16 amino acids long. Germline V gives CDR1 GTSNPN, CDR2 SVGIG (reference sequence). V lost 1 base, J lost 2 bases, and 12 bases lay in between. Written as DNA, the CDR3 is TGTGCCTGGAGTGATATTATGCGGACCTATAATTCACCCCTCCACTTT. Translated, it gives CAWSDIMRTYNSPLHF.

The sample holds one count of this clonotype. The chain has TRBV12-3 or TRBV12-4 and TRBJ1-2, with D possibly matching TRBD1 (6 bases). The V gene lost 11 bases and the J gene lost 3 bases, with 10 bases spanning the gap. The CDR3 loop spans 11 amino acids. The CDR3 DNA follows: TGTGCCTGCGCAGGGGACTATGGCTACACCTTC. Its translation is CACAGDYGYTF.

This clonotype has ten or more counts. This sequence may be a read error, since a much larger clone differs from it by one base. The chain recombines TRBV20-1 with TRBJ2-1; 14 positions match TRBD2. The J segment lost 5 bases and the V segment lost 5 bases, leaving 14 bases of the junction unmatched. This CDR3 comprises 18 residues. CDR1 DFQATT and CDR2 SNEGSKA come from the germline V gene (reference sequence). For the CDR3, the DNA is TGCAGTGCTCCCCTGGGACTAGCGGGAGCGCCGGGAGACAATGAGCAGTTCTTC. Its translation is CSAPLGLAGAPGDNEQFF.

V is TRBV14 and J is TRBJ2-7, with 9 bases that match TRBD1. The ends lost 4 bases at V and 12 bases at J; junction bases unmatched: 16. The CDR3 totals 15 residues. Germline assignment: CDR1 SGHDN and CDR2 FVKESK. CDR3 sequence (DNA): TGTGCCAGCAGCCGAACAGGGGGCGCTTTGTGGGGGCCGTACTTC. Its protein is CASSRTGGALWGPYF.

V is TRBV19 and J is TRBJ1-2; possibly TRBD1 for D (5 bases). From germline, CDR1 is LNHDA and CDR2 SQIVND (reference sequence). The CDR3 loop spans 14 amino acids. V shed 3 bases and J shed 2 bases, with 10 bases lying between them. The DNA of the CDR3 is TGTGCCAGTAGTATTCAGGGATCGAACTATGGCTACACCTTC. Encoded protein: CASSIQGSNYGYTF.

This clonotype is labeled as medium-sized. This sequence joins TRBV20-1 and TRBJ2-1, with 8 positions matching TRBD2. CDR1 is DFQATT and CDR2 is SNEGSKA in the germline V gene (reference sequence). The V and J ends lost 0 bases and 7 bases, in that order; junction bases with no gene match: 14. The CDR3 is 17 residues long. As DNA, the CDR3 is TGCAGTGCTAGAGATTTAAAAGTAGCGGGGCATTTAAATGAGCAGTTCTTC. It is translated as CSARDLKVAGHLNEQFF.

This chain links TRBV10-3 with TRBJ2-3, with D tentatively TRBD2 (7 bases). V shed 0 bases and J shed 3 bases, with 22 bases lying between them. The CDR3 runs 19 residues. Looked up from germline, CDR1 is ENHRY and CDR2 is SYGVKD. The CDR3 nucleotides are TGTGCCATCAGTGAGTCGAAGGCCGCGAGGGGGGGCCGGACAGATACGCAGTATTTT. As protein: CAISESKAARGGRTDTQYF.

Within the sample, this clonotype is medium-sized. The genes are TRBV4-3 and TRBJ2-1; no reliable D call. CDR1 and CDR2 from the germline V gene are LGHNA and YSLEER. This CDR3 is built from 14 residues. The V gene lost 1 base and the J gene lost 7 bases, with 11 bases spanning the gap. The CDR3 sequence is CASSQGASFNEQFF. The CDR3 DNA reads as TGCGCCAGCAGCCAAGGGGCGAGTTTTAATGAGCAGTTCTTC.

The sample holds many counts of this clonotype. The CDR3: CATSRDWTRGNQPQHF. Here the CDR3 DNA reads TGTGCCACCAGCAGAGACTGGACACGGGGCAATCAGCCCCAGCATTTT. The V call is TRBV15, the J call TRBJ1-5; a weak D match, TRBD1 (5 bases). Germline CDR1 is LNHNV and CDR2 is YYDKDF (reference sequence). The V gene lost 0 bases and the J gene lost 2 bases, with 11 bases spanning the gap. This CDR3 has 16 amino acids.

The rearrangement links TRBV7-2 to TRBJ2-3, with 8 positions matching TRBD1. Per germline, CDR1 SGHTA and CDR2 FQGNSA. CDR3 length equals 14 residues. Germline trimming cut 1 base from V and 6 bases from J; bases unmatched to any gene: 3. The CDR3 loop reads CASSLGGTGDTQYF. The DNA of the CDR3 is TGTGCCAGCAGCTTAGGAGGGACAGGCGATACGCAGTATTTT.